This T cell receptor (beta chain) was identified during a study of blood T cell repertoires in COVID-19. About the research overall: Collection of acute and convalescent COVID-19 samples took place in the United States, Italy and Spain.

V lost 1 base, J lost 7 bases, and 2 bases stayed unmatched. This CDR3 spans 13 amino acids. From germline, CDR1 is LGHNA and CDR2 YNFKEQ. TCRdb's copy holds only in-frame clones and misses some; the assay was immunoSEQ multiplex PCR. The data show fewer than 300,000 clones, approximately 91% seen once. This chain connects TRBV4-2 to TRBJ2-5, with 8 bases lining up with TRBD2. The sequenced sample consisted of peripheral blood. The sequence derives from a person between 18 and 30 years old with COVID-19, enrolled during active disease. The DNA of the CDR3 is TGTGCCAGCAGCCAAGTCCGGGAGGGGACCCAGTACTTC. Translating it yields CASSQVREGTQYF.